Below, 22 T cell receptor beta chains from the same sample are listed, as sequenced in a study of blood T cells in healthy people across ages. A sample-barcoded 5' primer and a J-beta primer mix were used in a second PCR of about 7 to 12 cycles. One entry per CDR3 protein, called by TCRdb with MiXCR from the 5' RACE reads. The data show under 2,000,000 distinct CDR3 sequences, with 49% seen just once and about 2.1% held by the top ten. The source material was blood. These receptors all come from a woman aged 40 to 50 in good health.

This sequence joins TRBV15 and TRBJ2-1; D gene uncertain. The CDR3 length is 15 residues. Looked up from germline, CDR1 is LNHNV and CDR2 is YYDKDF (reference sequence). The ends were cut back, 1 base at V and 5 bases at J, with 12 bases in the middle. The chain's CDR3 is CATSRGGQIDNEQFF. The DNA of the CDR3 is TGTGCCACCAGCAGAGGCGGCCAGATCGACAATGAGCAGTTCTTC. The full variable domain, completed using reference TRBV15 and TRBJ2-1, is DAMVIQNPRYQVTQFGKPVTLSCSQTLNHNVMYWYQQKSSQAPKLLFHYYDKDFNNEADTPDNFQSRRPNTSFCFLDIRSPGLGDTAMYLCATSRGGQIDNEQFFGPGTRLTVL.

As regards this clonotype: The CDR3 end shows no conserved phenylalanine or tryptophan, and so a read error is likely. No DNA is shown, since the ends of the CDR3 on it are uncertain; the CDR3 is the one TCRdb lists. The genes are TRBV4-2 and TRBJ2-5; TRBD2, the table's D call, was not compared with the DNA. Germline values: CDR1 LGHNA, CDR2 YNFKEQ. The CDR3 is 17 residues long, ends included. The CDR3 reads CASSQDRGQALPYTFGS.

In its sample, this clonotype was seen many times. This rearrangement joins TRBV7-2 to TRBJ2-5; D might be TRBD1 (5 bases). This CDR3 region has 14 residues. The germline V gene encodes CDR1 SGHTA and CDR2 FQGNSA. Trimming stripped 6 bases from V and 2 bases from J, with 13 bases between. CDR3 bases: TGTGCCAGCAGTTCCAGGGCTCAGCAAGAGACCCAGTACTTC. This translates into CASSSRAQQETQYF.

The rearrangement joins TRBV20-1 to TRBJ1-1; 9 bases align to TRBD1. In germline, CDR1 is DFQATT, CDR2 SNEGSKA (reference sequence). CDR3 length: 17 amino acids. Trimming took 2 bases from V and 2 from J; bases not matched to a gene: 12. The CDR3 loop is CSARRPRTGVPNTEAFF. The DNA for the CDR3 is TGCAGTGCTAGACGGCCAAGGACAGGGGTACCTAACACTGAAGCTTTCTTT.

This clonotype has more than one count but fewer than ten. The CDR3 DNA is TGCAGTGCTAGAGACCCTTTCCAGGGGAGCTCCTATAATTCACCCCTCCACTTT. Translated: CSARDPFQGSSYNSPLHF. The gene calls are TRBV20-1 and TRBJ1-6, with D perhaps matching TRBD1 (6 bases). Trimming took off 0 bases at V and 0 bases at J, with 15 bases between the two ends. The CDR3 spans 18 residues. Per the germline V gene, CDR1 is DFQATT and CDR2 is SNEGSKA (reference sequence).

This clonotype was found many times. The gene calls are TRBV29-1 and TRBJ2-5, with D hard to call. CDR3 length: 12 residues. The V gene's germline CDR1 is SQVTM and CDR2 ANQGSEA. V gave up 4 bases and J gave up 4 bases, with 10 bases separating them. DNA of the CDR3: TGCAGCGTTGTAAAGGGTAGAGAGACCCAGTACTTC. It codes for CSVVKGRETQYF. Using reference TRBV29-1 and TRBJ2-5 for the parts outside the CDR3, the full variable domain is SAVISQKPSRDICQRGTSLTIQCQVDSQVTMMFWYRQQPGQSLTLIATANQGSEATYESGFVIDKFPISRPNLTFSTLTVSNMSPEDSSIYLCSVVKGRETQYFGPGTRLLVL.

This clonotype appeared a few times. The chain links TRBV10-2 to TRBJ2-1, with 7 positions matching TRBD2. This CDR3 region has 15 residues. The germline CDR1 and CDR2 sequences are WSHSY and SAAADI. Losses at the gene ends were 3 bases for V and 6 bases for J; bases not matched to a gene: 8. CDR3 coding DNA: TGCGCCAGCAGTGAATGGGACTACTTCTCCAATGAGCAGTTCTTC. Residues: CASSEWDYFSNEQFF.

The chain employs TRBV4-3 and TRBJ1-6, with no clear D. Germline CDR1 LGHNA, CDR2 YSLEER. V lost 0 bases to trimming and J lost 8 bases, with 8 bases between them. The CDR3 loop spans 14 amino acids. The chain's CDR3 is CASSQDGEYSPLHF. The CDR3, as DNA: TGCGCCAGCAGCCAAGATGGGGAATATTCACCCCTCCACTTT.

V is TRBV5-1 and J is TRBJ2-3; 11 bases match TRBD2. Germline V lookup: CDR1 SGHRS, CDR2 YFSETQ. Trimming cost V 4 bases and J 5 bases; bases outside gene matches: 9. The length of the CDR3 is 16 residues. The CDR3 region has the DNA TGCGCCAGCAGCCCCTATAGCGGGGGGGCCGTAGATACGCAGTATTTT. Translating it yields CASSPYSGGAVDTQYF.

This clonotype turned up a few times. J is TRBJ2-5 and V is TRBV7-2, with D possibly TRBD1 on 6 matching bases. V lost 3 bases and J lost 11, with 19 bases in between. Germline values: CDR1 SGHTA, CDR2 FQGNSA. The CDR3 has 14 amino acids. CDR3 residues: CASSFGAGDTLQYF. CDR3 in DNA: TGTGCCAGCAGCTTCGGGGCAGGGGACACTTTGCAGTACTTC. Supplemented by reference TRBV7-2 and TRBJ2-5, the full variable domain reads GAGVSQSPSNKVTEKGKDVELRCDPISGHTALYWYRQSLGQGLEFLIYFQGNSAPDKSGLPSDRFSAERTGGSVSTLTIQRTQQEDSAVYLCASSFGAGDTLQYFGPGTRLLVL.

This sequence joins TRBV7-9 and TRBJ2-3; D gene ambiguous. The germline V gene encodes CDR1 SEHNR and CDR2 FQNEAQ (reference sequence). Deletions cut 3 bases from V and 6 bases from J, with 13 bases between. The CDR3 runs to 14 residues. In DNA, the CDR3 is TGTGCCAGCAGCTTTTCAGAGAGAACTGATACGCAGTATTTT. This encodes CASSFSERTDTQYF.

The genes are TRBV5-1 and TRBJ1-4, with D unclear. The germline V gene has CDR1 SGHRS and CDR2 YFSETQ. There are 15 residues in the CDR3. V was cut by 0 bases and J by 5 bases, with 11 bases left in between. This CDR3 reads CASSLDPTSNEKLFF. Here the CDR3 DNA reads TGCGCCAGCAGCTTGGATCCGACAAGCAATGAAAAACTGTTTTTT.

This chain uses TRBV6-5 with TRBJ2-7; either TRBD1 or TRBD2 may supply D (5 bases each). Germline lookup yields CDR1 MNHEY and CDR2 SVGAGI. The CDR3 covers 17 residues. V was shortened by 3 bases and J by 1 base, with 19 bases between the two germline ends. For the CDR3, the DNA is TGTGCCAGCAGTTATTCCGGGACGGGGATGGGGTCCTACGAGCAGTACTTC. Its protein product is CASSYSGTGMGSYEQYF.

This clonotype has ten or more counts. This chain connects TRBV6-2 or TRBV6-3 to TRBJ2-1; weak D call: TRBD2 (5 bases). This CDR3 has 14 amino acids. The germline V gene encodes CDR1 MNHEY and CDR2 SVGEGT. Trimming removed 6 bases from V and 2 bases from J, with 11 bases in between. CDR3 coding DNA: TGTGCCAGCAGGGTCTCCGGGGCCTACAATGAGCAGTTCTTC. This codes for CASRVSGAYNEQFF.

The chain uses TRBV7-9 and TRBJ2-5; D gene uncertain. The CDR3 contains 13 residues. Germline V lookup: CDR1 SEHNR, CDR2 FQNEAQ (reference sequence). The DNA for the CDR3 is TGTGGGTGGAAGGCTCCGGCACAAGAGACCCAGTACTTC. Translating it yields CGWKAPAQETQYF.

This clonotype was seen only a few times. The rearrangement uses TRBV20-1 and TRBJ2-1; D remains ambiguous. CDR3 length equals 14 residues. CDR1 is DFQATT, CDR2 SNEGSKA, per germline (reference sequence). The V and J ends lost 2 bases and 8 bases respectively, with 16 bases between them. The CDR3 spells CSARYSPAGYEQFF. The CDR3 DNA follows: TGCAGTGCTAGATATAGCCCGGCAGGATATGAGCAGTTCTTC.

V is TRBV10-3 and J is TRBJ2-1; 9 positions agree with TRBD2. The V segment lost 3 bases and the J segment 2 bases; nucleotides outside the gene matches: 5. CDR3 length: 16 residues. Germline lookup yields CDR1 ENHRY and CDR2 SYGVKD. As DNA, the CDR3 is TGTGCCATCAGTGATAGCGGGGGCACCACCTACAATGAGCAGTTCTTC. This gives the protein CAISDSGGTTYNEQFF.

The chain uses TRBV20-1 and TRBJ2-7, with D possibly matching TRBD2 (5 bases). The length of the CDR3 is 13 residues. CDR1 and CDR2 from the germline V gene are DFQATT and SNEGSKA (reference sequence). V was shortened by 5 bases and J by 0 bases, with 11 bases between the two germline ends. The CDR3 DNA reads as TGCAGTGCTGGTAGCGAGAGCTCCTACGAGCAGTACTTC. Amino acids: CSAGSESSYEQYF.

This clonotype was seen a few times. The V gene is TRBV2, the J gene TRBJ2-1; TRBD2 might be the D (5 bases). Germline V gene data show CDR1 as SNHLY and CDR2 as FYNNEI. Trimming left V 3 bases short and J 7 bases short, with 7 bases between. The CDR3 runs 12 residues. The CDR3 spells CASSDTGNEQFF. CDR3 nucleotides: TGTGCCAGCAGTGATACGGGGAATGAGCAGTTCTTC.

V is TRBV3-1 and J is TRBJ1-6; D is unresolved. The CDR3 runs to 16 residues. Between the trimmed V and J ends, which lost 2 bases and 6 bases, there was a span of 14 bases. Germline CDR1 reads LGHDT; CDR2 reads YNNKEL (reference sequence). CDR3 amino acids: CASSQMVGESNSPLHF. Written as DNA, the CDR3 is TGTGCCAGCAGCCAAATGGTAGGAGAGTCTAATTCACCCCTCCACTTT.

The genes are TRBV6-5 and TRBJ1-2, with D uncertain. CDR3 size: 14 residues. Germline V CDR1 and CDR2: MNHEY, SVGAGI. The V gene lost 5 bases and the J gene lost 4 bases, with 14 bases spanning the gap. In DNA form, the CDR3 reads TGTGCCAGCAGTCGCCCGGGATTCCCCTATGGCTACACCTTC. Its protein is CASSRPGFPYGYTF.

This chain links TRBV5-1 with TRBJ2-5; D could derive from TRBD1 or TRBD2 (6 bases each). Trimming took off 5 bases at V and 4 bases at J, with 12 bases between the two ends. Germline-derived CDR1 and CDR2 are SGHRS and YFSETQ. The CDR3 contains 13 residues. This CDR3 is CASSRGGSETQYF. CDR3 bases: TGCGCCAGCAGTCGAGGGGGGTCAGAGACCCAGTACTTC.